This T cell receptor beta chain appears in the sequencing data of a study of blood T cell repertoires in COVID-19 (dated by TCRdb to the early 2020s). Background on the whole study: The collaborator samples originated in the United States, Italy and Spain and spanned the acute and convalescent phases of COVID-19. The prospective study material was composed of cDNA or gDNA derived from T cells, B-cell-depleted T cells, or PBMCs. The dataset comprised deeply sampled blood TCRbeta repertoires from subjects exposed to, actively infected with, or recovered from COVID-19. The repertoires were released in a freely available public database intended as a resource for research on the immune response to SARS-CoV-2. Samples came from the ongoing ImmuneRACE study (first 160 participants) plus 1,254 subjects from 6 global collaborators. Sample metadata almost always included a de-identified subject ID, COVID-19 status, age in years and sex. Where HLA class I and class II types were available, the types were taken from metadata supplied by the sample provider, not from assay-based typing. General findings and caveats noted by the study authors: The quantity of clinical and demographic metadata differed by source and by participant and was supplied without curation.

The immunoSEQ Assay, a bias-controlled multiplex PCR, was used to amplify TCRbeta CDR3 regions from genomic DNA. In the original analysis: Within the assay, amplification of reference gene primers was used to estimate how many nucleated cells each sample contained. To quantify the absolute abundance of each unique TCRbeta CDR3 rearrangement, sequence reads were collapsed and filtered. For each sample, productive Simpson clonality was calculated by taking the square root of Simpson's diversity index across productive rearrangements. TCRdb carries this immuneACCESS record with in-frame sequences only. Its versions omit some clonotypes, under half of them owing to an unresolved V gene in the studies checked, with the rest unexplained. V, J and clone size are taken as reported in that table, and D and trimming were inferred from the DNA itself. A total of 30,000 to 40,000 clones appear in this sample, 80% to 90% of them only once. The ten largest clones capture 5.5% of the sample.

Whole blood was collected in K2EDTA tubes by collaborating institutions according to the institutions' own protocols. Collaborator samples were shipped for TCRbeta analysis as frozen whole blood, isolated PBMCs, or DNA extracted from either sample type. Trimming leaves V shorter by 5 bases and J shorter by 3 bases, with the junction holding 5 bases beyond the gene matches. CDR1 and CDR2 are read off the germline V gene (reference sequence) as LNHDA and SQIVND. The CDR3 contains 17 residues, cysteine and phenylalanine counted. This entry keeps only the CDR3 DNA: 51 bases, framed from base 1. Comments on this clone: It lacks a known antigen. No base qualities exist here, and no much larger clone lies one base off it.

Sequenced material: peripheral blood. This TCR derives from a woman older than 75 with active or convalescent COVID-19. The rearrangement joined TRBV19 to TRBJ2-6, and 12 junctional nucleotides match TRBD1. The DNA sequence reads TGTGCCAGTAGTGGGACAGGGGGCTTAGATGGGGCCAACGTCCTGACTTTC. It codes for CASSGTGGLDGANVLTF.